One sample yielded the 10 T cell receptor beta chains listed below, sequenced in a study of blood T cell repertoires in COVID-19. Some clones are missing from TCRdb's copy, which holds only in-frame ones; the method was immunoSEQ multiplex PCR. Altogether 58,000 or so clones are present, about 78% being singletons, with the ten largest covering 4% to 6%. The sequenced sample was peripheral blood. The receptor source for this set is a human donor in a cohort sampled during active COVID-19.

This clone turned up a few times. The gene calls are TRBV2 and TRBJ1-5; D is uncertain. CDR3 length: 13 amino acids. V was cut by 5 bases and J by 1 base, with 6 bases left in between. CDR1 and CDR2 from the germline V gene are SNHLY and FYNNEI. CDR3 nucleotides: TGTGCCAGCAGTAGGGAGAGCAATCAGCCCCAGCATTTT. Encoded protein: CASSRESNQPQHF.

The rearrangement links TRBV11-3 to TRBJ2-2; D uncertain. Per germline, CDR1 SGHNT and CDR2 YENEEA. V gave up 6 bases and J gave up 5 bases, with 10 bases separating them. This CDR3 has 13 amino acids. CDR3 in DNA: TGTGCCAGCAGTCGCAATAGAACCGGGGAGCTGTTTTTT. It encodes CASSRNRTGELFF.

The chain carries TRBV13 and TRBJ2-5, with 10 nucleotides matching TRBD2. From germline, CDR1 is PRHDT and CDR2 FYEKMQ (reference sequence). This CDR3 comprises 15 residues. The V and J ends lost 4 bases and 2 bases, in that order; junction bases with no gene match: 4. CDR3 protein: CASSYMTSGQETQYF. The DNA for the CDR3 is TGTGCCAGCAGCTATATGACTAGCGGGCAAGAGACCCAGTACTTC.

This clone appeared once. This sequence joins TRBV29-1 and TRBJ1-2; D remains ambiguous. This CDR3 has 14 residues. In germline, CDR1 is SQVTM, CDR2 ANQGSEA. Trimming left V 3 bases short and J 4 bases short, with 15 bases between. CDR3 DNA: TGCAGCGTTGAGCTGGCAATGGAGCTCTATGGCTACACCTTC. Translated: CSVELAMELYGYTF.

The chain recombines TRBV2 with TRBJ2-7, with 7 bases that match TRBD1. Germline-derived CDR1 and CDR2 are SNHLY and FYNNEI. The CDR3 sequence is 14 residues long. The V segment lost 5 bases and the J segment 3 bases; nucleotides outside the gene matches: 7. CDR3 amino acids: CASSLDRSIYEQYF. In DNA form, the CDR3 reads TGTGCCAGCAGTCTGGACAGGTCGATCTACGAGCAGTACTTC.

The rearrangement links TRBV7-9 to TRBJ1-1; D is undetermined. The CDR3 runs to 12 residues. Germline V gene lookup returns CDR1 SEHNR and CDR2 FQNEAQ (reference sequence). The V end lost 5 bases, the J end lost 4 bases, and 8 bases lay between the germline ends. The CDR3, as DNA: TGTGCCAGCAGCCTTTCCAGCACTGAAGCTTTCTTT. Its translation: CASSLSSTEAFF.

V is TRBV28 and J is TRBJ1-2; TRBD1 matches at 8 bases. This CDR3 region has 13 residues. V lost 6 bases to trimming and J lost 4 bases; unmatched junction nucleotides: 4. From germline, CDR1 is MDHEN and CDR2 SYDVKM. CDR3 sequence: CASRPQGVYGYTF. The CDR3 DNA sequence: TGTGCCAGCAGGCCACAGGGGGTCTATGGCTACACCTTC.

Here the CDR3 reads CASSPLTGTVSTNEKLFF. The CDR3 DNA follows: TGTGCCAGCAGCCCTCTGACCGGGACAGTTTCAACTAATGAAAAACTGTTTTTT. The genes are TRBV11-2 and TRBJ1-4; 7 nucleotides line up with TRBD1. The CDR3 loop spans 18 amino acids. V lost 5 bases and J lost 0; bases outside the gene matches: 12. The germline CDR1 and CDR2 sequences are SGHAT and FQNNGV.

V usage is TRBV14 and J usage is TRBJ1-6; 7 bases fit TRBD1. Germline CDR1 is SGHDN and CDR2 is FVKESK. This CDR3 has 15 amino acids. The J segment lost 10 bases and the V segment lost 4 bases, leaving 10 bases of the junction unmatched. Written as DNA, the CDR3 is TGTGCCAGCAGCCGGCACCAGGGGGGACGCTCACCCCTCCACTTT. This encodes CASSRHQGGRSPLHF.

The genes are TRBV29-1 and TRBJ1-2, with D perhaps matching TRBD1 (6 bases). The CDR3 totals 13 residues. Germline assignment: CDR1 SQVTM and CDR2 ANQGSEA. Trimming shortened V by 1 base and J by 7 bases, and 13 bases separated the two germline ends. In DNA, the CDR3 is TGCAGCGTTGAAGCTGCAAGGGGGTTTGGCTACACCTTC. Protein sequence: CSVEAARGFGYTF.